The sequence of this T cell receptor beta chain was determined in a study of cytomegalovirus exposure and HLA in healthy donors. Across the study: The 120 validation repertoires used the same platform as the roughly 700 first-cohort repertoires (as reported by a later analysis).

Concerning this clone: The antigen remains undetermined.

Points from the study as a whole: Cytomegalovirus status, reportedly, was diagnosed with high specificity and sensitivity by the classifier.

Libraries were prepared by immunoSEQ multiplex PCR; TCRdb keeps only in-frame clonotypes and omits some of them. This repertoire shows about 220,000 clones, just over 85% found once; its top ten account for 2.9%. This CDR3 has 17 amino acids. In germline, CDR1 is SGHNT, CDR2 YYREEE (reference sequence). J was trimmed by 2 bases and V by 4 bases; bases with no gene match: 10. The sequence was collected from a woman under 30 in good health and CMV-seronegative. The rearrangement links TRBV5-4 to TRBJ2-7; 12 bases map to TRBD2. Sequencing used PBMCs. DNA of the CDR3: TGTGCCAGCAGCCTAGGCCCGACTAGCGGGAGAGCCTACGAGCAGTACTTC. Protein: CASSLGPTSGRAYEQYF.